The source of this T cell receptor beta chain is a study of chemoradiotherapy in HPV16-positive cancers. The length of the CDR3 is 14 residues. V was trimmed by 1 base and J by 3 bases, leaving 11 bases between them. The germline gives CDR1 SGHDT, CDR2 YYEEEE. Profiled with immunoSEQ multiplex PCR; TCRdb holds only in-frame clones, not every one. The sample consists of more than 9,500 clones, roughly 78% of them appearing once. The sample was collected from a patient who underwent chemoradiotherapy. This sequence joins TRBV5-6 and TRBJ2-7; D call uncertain. The TCR was taken from a human donor with HPV-associated anogenital cancer. CDR3 in amino acids: CASSLTTLNYEQYF. The CDR3 bases are TGTGCCAGCAGCTTGACAACCCTCAACTACGAGCAGTACTTC.